This entry lists 12 T cell receptor beta chains sequenced from one sample in a study of blood T cell repertoires in COVID-19. The assay was immunoSEQ multiplex PCR, and TCRdb's table has in-frame clones only and misses some. The sample carries some 130,000 clones, around 89% recorded once. Sequencing was performed on peripheral blood. The receptors were gathered from a man in his 60s with active or convalescent COVID-19.

The chain has TRBV29-1 and TRBJ1-5; 7 bases map to TRBD1. This CDR3 has 18 residues. J lost 0 bases, V lost 6 bases, and 17 bases had no gene match. Germline loops: CDR1 SQVTM, CDR2 ANQGSEA. The CDR3 reads CSVPGPHRGPISNQPQHF. CDR3 DNA sequence: TGCAGCGTCCCAGGGCCACACAGGGGACCAATTAGCAATCAGCCCCAGCATTTT.

This clone was counted once. V is TRBV28 and J is TRBJ1-5, with a possible D match to TRBD1 (5 bases). Germline lookup yields CDR1 MDHEN and CDR2 SYDVKM. The germline V and J ends were trimmed by 6 bases and 6 bases, with 15 bases remaining between them. The CDR3 consists of 14 residues. The CDR3 coding sequence is TGTGCCAGCAGCCTCGGGGGTCCGGGTCAGCCCCAGCATTTT. Translated, it gives CASSLGGPGQPQHF.

A single count supports this clone. The rearrangement joins TRBV15 to TRBJ1-2, with D unresolved. Germline values: CDR1 LNHNV, CDR2 YYDKDF (reference sequence). Trimming took 0 bases from V and 6 from J, leaving 8 bases between them. The CDR3 is 13 residues long. The CDR3 spells CATSRDRRDGYTF. The CDR3 bases are TGTGCCACCAGCAGAGACAGGAGGGATGGCTACACCTTC.

J is TRBJ1-1 and V is TRBV6-5, with D possibly being TRBD1 (6 bases). Trimming took 7 bases from V and 11 from J, leaving 20 bases between them. The CDR3 has 13 amino acids. The germline V gene has CDR1 MNHEY and CDR2 SVGAGI. CDR3 sequence: CASIISNRVGAFF. CDR3 bases: TGTGCCAGCATTATATCAAACAGGGTCGGGGCTTTCTTT.

The chain couples TRBV7-2 to TRBJ1-6, with TRBD1 as a possible D gene (5 bases). In germline, CDR1 is SGHTA, CDR2 FQGNSA. CDR3 size: 13 residues. V was trimmed by 5 bases and J by 9 bases, leaving 11 bases between them. The CDR3 here is CASSPRVSSPLHF. CDR3 bases: TGTGCCAGCAGCCCCAGGGTATCTTCACCCCTCCACTTT.

The chain couples TRBV21-1 to TRBJ1-6; TRBD1 is the table's D call, not checked against the DNA. TRBV21-1 is classified as a pseudogene. This CDR3 has 14 amino acids. CDR3 sequence (DNA): TGTGCCGGGGCGGACAGGGGCTGTGTTTCACCCCTCCACTTT. As protein: CAGADRGCVSPLHF.

The chain joins TRBV6-6 to TRBJ2-2, with 7 bases fitting TRBD1. The CDR3 consists of 17 residues. The germline V gene has CDR1 MNHNY and CDR2 SVGAGI (reference sequence). Trimming cost V 5 bases and J 6 bases; bases outside gene matches: 15. The CDR3 loop is CASSPLSMTGLAGELFF. For the CDR3, the DNA is TGTGCCAGCAGTCCTCTTTCTATGACAGGGCTCGCCGGGGAGCTGTTTTTT.

The rearrangement uses TRBV6-5 and TRBJ1-5; D is undetermined. The CDR3 spans 15 residues. In germline, CDR1 is MNHEY, CDR2 SVGAGI. Trimming left V 5 bases short and J 6 bases short, with 17 bases between. The CDR3 here is CASSPDMGRAQPQHF. CDR3 in DNA: TGTGCCAGCAGTCCTGACATGGGGAGGGCTCAGCCCCAGCATTTT.

The rearrangement links TRBV2 to TRBJ2-3; 8 bases agree with TRBD2. V dropped 6 bases and J dropped 2; count of bases not matched to a gene: 10. The V gene's germline CDR1 is SNHLY and CDR2 FYNNEI. The CDR3 is made up of 16 amino acids. The DNA of the CDR3 is TGTGCCAGCAGCGCCCTACAGCGGGGGTCCACAGATACGCAGTATTTT. Protein product: CASSALQRGSTDTQYF. Using reference TRBV2 and TRBJ2-3 for the parts outside the CDR3, the full variable domain is EPEVTQTPSHQVTQMGQEVILRCVPISNHLYFYWYRQILGQKVEFLVSFYNNEISEKSEIFDDQFSVERPDGSNFTLKIRSTKLEDSAMYFCASSALQRGSTDTQYFGPGTRLTVL.

The chain recombines TRBV5-6 with TRBJ2-3; 8 nucleotides agree with TRBD2. V was pared by 4 bases and J by 2 bases, with 9 bases of the junction left unmatched. The CDR3 totals 16 residues. Germline CDR1 reads SGHDT; CDR2 reads YYEEEE. CDR3 sequence reads: CASSRNSGAITDTQYF. DNA of the CDR3: TGTGCCAGCAGCCGCAATAGCGGGGCGATCACAGATACGCAGTATTTT.

Concerning this clone: At one end, the junction sequence differs from germline, possibly due to a read error. The rearrangement links TRBV7-7 to TRBJ2-1; tentatively, D is TRBD2 (5 bases). Per germline, CDR1 SSHAT and CDR2 FNYEAQ (reference sequence). This CDR3 contains 13 residues. CDR3 sequence: CASSRDYNNEQFF. The CDR3 region has the DNA TGTGCTAGCAGCCGAGACTACAACAATGAGCAGTTCTTC.

The V and J genes are TRBV4-1 and TRBJ1-2, with 7 bases lining up with TRBD1. The CDR3 has 14 residues. V was pared by 0 bases and J by 8 bases, with 6 bases of the junction left unmatched. The germline gives CDR1 MGHRA, CDR2 YSYEKL. The CDR3 DNA reads as TGCGCCAGCAGCCAAGATAACAGGGGTGACGGCTACACCTTC. Translated, it gives CASSQDNRGDGYTF.